The 17 T cell receptor beta chains in this list originate from one sample, sequenced in a study of blood T cell dynamics during melanoma immunotherapy. Here immunoSEQ multiplex PCR was the method, and the copy in TCRdb shows in-frame clones only, minus some. The sample has nearly 25,000 clones, around 85% seen once. Stated time point: pre-treatment baseline. Sequencing used blood, obtained from a patient treated with checkpoint blockade. The receptor set was obtained from a human donor with melanoma.

This clone turned up a few times. The chain combines TRBV19 with TRBJ2-1; TRBD2 matches 7 bases. Germline lookup yields CDR1 LNHDA and CDR2 SQIVND (reference sequence). The J segment lost 5 bases and the V segment lost 8 bases, leaving 3 bases of the junction unmatched. The length of the CDR3 is 12 residues. The CDR3 bases are TGTGCCAGTGCTAGCGGAAACAATGAGCAGTTCTTC. It yields the protein CASASGNNEQFF. The entire variable domain, with the rest obtained from reference TRBV19 and TRBJ2-1, is as follows: DGGITQSPKYLFRKEGQNVTLSCEQNLNHDAMYWYRQDPGQGLRLIYYSQIVNDFQKGDIAEGYSVSREKKESFPLTVTSAQKNPTAFYLCASASGNNEQFFGPGTRLTVL.

The J gene is TRBJ1-3, the V gene TRBV6-6; no clear D. This CDR3 has 14 residues. Trimming stripped 0 bases from V and 2 bases from J, with 5 bases between. The germline CDR1 and CDR2 sequences are MNHNY and SVGAGI (reference sequence). For the CDR3, the DNA is TGTGCCAGCAGTTACTCTGGGACTGGAAACACCATATATTTT. Protein: CASSYSGTGNTIYF.

This clone was counted between two and nine times. V usage is TRBV6-1 and J usage is TRBJ1-1; TRBD1 matches 9 bases. The trim removed 4 bases at V and 3 bases at J, leaving 6 bases unmatched. Germline CDR1 reads MNHNS; CDR2 reads SASEGT. This CDR3 is built from 15 residues. This chain's CDR3 is CASSGGRQGDTEAFF. CDR3 coding DNA: TGTGCCAGCAGTGGGGGGAGACAGGGGGACACTGAAGCTTTCTTT.

The chain joins TRBV6-1 to TRBJ1-2; 8 bases map to TRBD1. The CDR3 extends over 13 amino acids. CDR1 and CDR2 from the germline V gene are MNHNS and SASEGT. V dropped 6 bases and J dropped 10; count of bases not matched to a gene: 10. The CDR3 coding sequence is TGTGCCAGCAGGCCCGGACAGGGAGGAGTCTACACCTTC. Encoded protein: CASRPGQGGVYTF.

CDR3 loop: CASSAGLADNEQFF. The CDR3 DNA sequence: TGTGCCAGCTCAGCCGGACTAGCGGACAATGAGCAGTTCTTC. The V and J genes are TRBV18 and TRBJ2-1; 10 nucleotides match TRBD2. The junction had 3 bases not matched to a gene; V was cut back by 5 bases and J by 5 bases. Germline assignment: CDR1 KGHSH and CDR2 LQKENI. This CDR3 is 14 amino acids long.

The chain combines TRBV28 with TRBJ1-1, with D possibly matching TRBD1 (5 bases). The CDR3 is 16 residues long. The ends were cut back, 2 bases at V and 1 base at J, with 14 bases in the middle. Germline lookup yields CDR1 MDHEN and CDR2 SYDVKM. The CDR3 here is CASSLPRAISNTEAFF. As DNA, the CDR3 is TGTGCCAGCAGTTTACCCAGGGCAATTTCGAACACTGAAGCTTTCTTT.

The rearrangement joins TRBV28 to TRBJ2-2; D is undetermined. Germline assignment: CDR1 MDHEN and CDR2 SYDVKM. This CDR3 contains 15 residues. Trimming stripped 7 bases from V and 3 bases from J, with 15 bases between. CDR3: CASNPRSWYTGELFF. For the CDR3, the DNA is TGTGCCAGCAATCCGCGCTCCTGGTACACCGGGGAGCTGTTTTTT.

The rearrangement uses TRBV5-1 and TRBJ2-1, with TRBD2 matching 9 bases. The CDR3 has 15 residues. The germline gives CDR1 SGHRS, CDR2 YFSETQ. The junction had 3 bases not matched to a gene; V was cut back by 1 base and J by 4 bases. Written as DNA, the CDR3 is TGCGCCAGCAGCTTGCCCAGCGGGAGGTACAATGAGCAGTTCTTC. Its translation: CASSLPSGRYNEQFF.

This chain connects TRBV6-6 to TRBJ1-3; TRBD1 aligns across 8 bases. Germline assignment: CDR1 MNHNY and CDR2 SVGAGI (reference sequence). Trimming removed 2 bases from V and 1 base from J; junction bases left unmatched: 1. CDR3 size: 15 residues. The CDR3 coding sequence is TGTGCCAGCAGTTACCAGGGGGCTTCTGGAAACACCATATATTTT. This codes for CASSYQGASGNTIYF.

The CDR3 region is CATSSPGQGNYGYTF. The CDR3 coding sequence is TGTGCCACCAGCAGCCCCGGACAGGGGAACTATGGCTACACCTTC. The chain is built from TRBV15 and TRBJ1-2; 9 bases agree with TRBD1. Per germline, CDR1 LNHNV and CDR2 YYDKDF (reference sequence). Trimming at V came to 3 bases and at J to 2 bases, leaving 4 bases not matched to a gene. There are 15 residues in the CDR3.

The CDR3: CASSQDSTTGANVLTF. As DNA, the CDR3 is TGTGCCAGCAGCCAAGATTCGACAACTGGGGCCAACGTCCTGACTTTC. This chain joins TRBV4-2 and TRBJ2-6, with D hard to call. CDR3 length equals 16 residues. The germline V gene has CDR1 LGHNA and CDR2 YNFKEQ. V was pared by 0 bases and J by 2 bases, with 8 bases between.

This clone was recorded only once. This rearrangement joins TRBV7-2 to TRBJ1-2, with a possible D match to TRBD1 (5 bases). The V end was cut by 7 bases, the J end by 6 bases, with 18 bases between. The CDR3 extends over 14 amino acids. CDR1 is SGHTA and CDR2 is FQGNSA in the germline V gene. The CDR3 bases are TGTGCCAGCAATCTTAGGATGGGGGGGGATGGCTACACCTTC. This gives the protein CASNLRMGGDGYTF.

The genes are TRBV9 and TRBJ1-4; 9 bases map to TRBD1. This CDR3 has 14 residues. CDR1 is SGDLS and CDR2 is YYNGEE in the germline V gene. V trimming: 3 bases; J trimming: 8 bases; junction bases outside the gene matches: 5. This CDR3 is CASSAQGAGEKLFF. CDR3 DNA sequence: TGTGCCAGCAGCGCACAGGGGGCCGGGGAAAAACTGTTTTTT.

This clone showed up just a few times. This chain joins TRBV13 and TRBJ2-7; 8 bases match TRBD2. Looked up from germline, CDR1 is PRHDT and CDR2 is FYEKMQ (reference sequence). The CDR3 totals 16 residues. Unmatched junction bases numbered 11, after V lost 5 bases and J lost 2 bases. CDR3 bases: TGTGCCAGCAGCCGATACGGAGCGGGAGCTACCTACGAGCAGTACTTC. Translated: CASSRYGAGATYEQYF.

The chain recombines TRBV7-9 with TRBJ1-5; 7 nucleotides match TRBD1. CDR1 is SEHNR and CDR2 is FQNEAQ in the germline V gene (reference sequence). With V trimmed by 5 bases and J by 5 bases, 3 bases remained unmatched. CDR3 length: 13 residues. The CDR3 nucleotides are TGTGCCAGCAGCGAGACAGGGTATCAGCCCCAGCATTTT. The encoded protein is CASSETGYQPQHF.

This chain uses TRBV21-1 with TRBJ2-5. TRBV21-1 is a listed pseudogene. The CDR3 length is 14 residues. The CDR3 DNA reads TGTGCCAGCAGCAAAGAAAACCTTCAAGAGACCCAGTACTTC. Encoded protein: CASSKENLQETQYF.

This clone was seen only once. The gene calls are TRBV6-6 and TRBJ2-7; tentative D call: TRBD2 (5 bases). Germline V CDR1 and CDR2: MNHNY, SVGAGI (reference sequence). This CDR3 contains 16 residues. The ends were cut back, 6 bases at V and 0 bases at J, with 18 bases in the middle. This chain's CDR3 is CASSSSSGYTSYEQYF. The CDR3 nucleotides read TGTGCCAGCAGCTCCTCTTCGGGGTACACCTCCTACGAGCAGTACTTC.